This is a list of T cell receptor beta chains from one sample in a study of shared T cell receptors in the human thymus. TCRdb's table, derived via immunoSEQ multiplex PCR, lists solely in-frame clones and lacks some. The profile shows approximately 730,000 clones, approximately 85% of them singletons. The data also belong to a second study, concerning human thymus T cells.

Sequenced material: thymocytes. These receptors originate from a girl under three years old with a congenital heart defect. Each CDR3 is given with its conserved first and last residue. The D gene is left open where the match is weak. Size is omitted from some rows. Given values are once, few, many or a class for expanded clones.

cdr3_nt,cdr3_aa,v_call,j_call,clone_size,d_call
TGTGCCAGCAGTTCCACCGCACTGCAGGGGGCGGACATTCCAAACACTGAAGCTTTCTTT,CASSSTALQGADIPNTEAFF,TRBV27,TRBJ1-1,few,TRBD1
TGTGCCAGCAGCTTGTTCGGGTCGATTGGCTACACCTTC,CASSLFGSIGYTF,TRBV5-4,TRBJ1-2,-,-
TGCGCAGCTAGTGGCAGACCGAACTATGGCTACACCTTT,CAASGRPNYGYTF,TRBV4-3,TRBJ1-2,-,-
TGTGCCAGCAGCTTTACTGGGGAGATGAACACTGAAGCTTTCTTT,CASSFTGEMNTEAFF,TRBV7-9,TRBJ1-1,few,-
TGTGCCAGCGGTTCGTCTTTTCAGGGTCGCACCGGGGAGCTGTTTTTT,CASGSSFQGRTGELFF,TRBV6-5,TRBJ2-2,once,-
TGCGCCAGCAGCTCACACGCGACAGGGAACACTGAAGCTTTCTTT,CASSSHATGNTEAFF,TRBV5-1,TRBJ1-1,-,-
TGTGCCAGCAGTGCGGGACAGGGCCTCTACGAGCAGTACTTC,CASSAGQGLYEQYF,TRBV6-5,TRBJ2-7,-,TRBD1
TGTGCCAGCAGCGCAGGGGGAAATTCACCCCTCCACTTT,CASSAGGNSPLHF,TRBV6-1,TRBJ1-6,-,TRBD1
TGTGCCAGCAGACCGACAGCCCCCTTAGTTGAAGCTTTCTTT,CASRPTAPLVEAFF,TRBV14,TRBJ1-1,-,-
TGTGCCTGGGAGGGCGGGGAGCTGTTTTTT,CAWEGGELFF,TRBV30,TRBJ2-2,-,-
TGTGCCAGCAGCTTAGAATACCGGGACAGGGTTCAGCCCCAGCATTTT,CASSLEYRDRVQPQHF,TRBV7-8,TRBJ1-5,-,TRBD1
TGTGCCAGCATCGACGGGACAGGACCCTACGAGCAGTACTTC,CASIDGTGPYEQYF,TRBV6-1,TRBJ2-7,-,TRBD1
TGTGCCAGCAGTGAAGGCGGGGGCGCGGGTCCCTTC,CASSEGGGAGPF,TRBV6-1,TRBJ1-2,-,-